This T cell receptor (beta chain) was retrieved from a study of blood T cell repertoires in COVID-19 (TCRdb year 2020). For context, the study as a whole: For ImmuneRACE Cohort 3, a participant was defined as recovered based on two consecutive negative NP/OP PCR tests, clearance by a healthcare professional, or resolution of symptoms. The material from the prospective study consisted of cDNA or gDNA derived from T cells, B-cell-depleted T cells, or PBMCs. Samples covering the acute and convalescent phases of COVID-19 were provided by collaborators in the United States, Italy and Spain. Deeply sampled blood TCRbeta repertoires from subjects exposed to, actively infected with, or recovered from COVID-19 were included in the dataset. A freely available public database, intended as a resource for researchers studying the immune response to SARS-CoV-2, is where the repertoires were released. Where available, HLA class I and class II types were obtained from metadata supplied by the sample provider rather than from assay-based typing. Samples were obtained from the ongoing ImmuneRACE study (first 160 participants) and from over a thousand subjects provided by 6 global collaborators. Nearly every sample came with metadata listing a de-identified subject ID, COVID-19 status, age in years and sex.

Enrolling through a virtual design, the prospective study's participants ranged in age from roughly 18 to 89 years and lived across 24 United States geographic areas. To assign participants to cohorts, the prospective study relied on clinical history that participants themselves reported in a screening survey and a study questionnaire. In the prospective study, mobile phlebotomists collected whole blood, serum and a nasopharyngeal or oropharyngeal swab from each participant. Over a roughly two-month period, participants in the prospective study had the option of providing additional blood draws and questionnaires. Before DNA extraction, blood samples from the prospective study were shipped at room temperature or frozen. CDR1 and CDR2 (WSHSY, SAAADI) derive from the germline V gene. From the cysteine through the phenylalanine, the CDR3 covers 12 amino acids. Of the read, only the CDR3 DNA is kept; its 36 bases are in frame from base 1. V sheds 6 bases and J sheds 8 bases, leaving 11 bases between their ends.

Comment on this clone: Its antigen has not been determined. No much larger clonotype is one base removed from it; base qualities were not supplied.

What the authors observed across the whole study: The quantity of clinical and demographic metadata differed by source and by participant and was supplied without curation.

TCRbeta CDR3 regions were amplified from genomic DNA using the immunoSEQ Assay, a bias-controlled multiplex PCR. The original pipeline was this. The number of nucleated cells in each sample was estimated by amplification of reference gene primers within the assay. Sequence reads were collapsed and filtered to measure the absolute abundance of every unique TCRbeta CDR3 rearrangement. For each sample, productive Simpson clonality was calculated by taking the square root of Simpson's diversity index across productive rearrangements. Drawn from immuneACCESS, this table holds only the in-frame rearrangements with V and J called that TCRdb kept. Clones are partly lost; checked studies trace under half to an unresolved V gene and leave the rest unexplained. V and J calls plus clone size are reproduced from that table; the DNA served to infer D and trimming. The sample yields a few hundred thousand clones; around nine tenths were counted once. Approximately 2% of the sample lies in the top ten.

This sequence was found in a woman aged 60-75 years in a cohort exposed to, infected with or recovered from COVID-19 (not recorded which). The rearrangement joined TRBV10-2 to TRBJ1-5; the D gene is perhaps TRBD1, from 5 matching bases. The sample taken for sequencing was PBMCs or T cells enriched from blood (not recorded which). In nucleotides, the sequence is TGCGCCAGCAGGAGGGGAGGGGAGCCCCAGCATTTT. This sequence encodes CASRRGGEPQHF.